One sample yielded the 5 T cell receptor beta chains listed below, sequenced in a study of radiation and T cells in renal cell carcinoma. The repertoire was sequenced with immunoSEQ multiplex PCR; TCRdb's copy has only in-frame clones and lacks some. Here the sample spans 60,000 to 80,000 clones, about four fifths being singletons. Indicated time point: blood 2 weeks post-SBRT. Stated treatment: 15 Gy SBRT to primary tumor, nephrectomy 4 weeks later. Sequencing was performed on blood, taken from a patient whose treatment included radiotherapy and nephrectomy. Receptor source: a man aged 60 to 69 with renal cell carcinoma.

CDR3 sequence: CASSQRGAPPGNTIYF. In DNA, the CDR3 is TGTGCCAGCAGCCAGAGGGGGGCGCCCCCTGGAAACACCATATATTTT. This chain uses TRBV28 with TRBJ1-3; a possible D gene is TRBD1 (6 bases). The CDR3 contains 16 residues. Germline CDR1 MDHEN, CDR2 SYDVKM. Trimming took off 6 bases at V and 2 bases at J, with 17 bases between the two ends.

The genes are TRBV11-3 and TRBJ2-1; tentatively, D is TRBD2 (5 bases). Germline V CDR1 and CDR2: SGHNT, YENEEA. Trimming removed 3 bases from V and 9 bases from J, with 12 bases in between. The CDR3 is 13 residues long. The CDR3 spells CASSFPGEGEQFF. CDR3 coding DNA: TGTGCCAGCAGCTTCCCCGGCGAGGGTGAGCAGTTCTTC.

This chain joins TRBV11-2 and TRBJ2-7; 10 nucleotides agree with TRBD2. Looked up from germline, CDR1 is SGHAT and CDR2 is FQNNGV. The V segment lost 1 base and the J segment 4 bases; nucleotides outside the gene matches: 10. The CDR3 is made up of 17 amino acids. The CDR3 DNA reads as TGTGCCAGCAGCTTAGTCCCCATCTCTAGCGGGAGTTACGAGCAGTACTTC. Encoded protein: CASSLVPISSGSYEQYF.

CDR3 region: CASSPLDREEDTQYF. DNA of the CDR3: TGTGCCAGCTCACCATTGGACAGGGAGGAGGATACGCAGTATTTT. This chain links TRBV18 with TRBJ2-3, with TRBD1 matching over 8 bases. Germline trimming cut 2 bases from V and 6 bases from J; bases unmatched to any gene: 7. The CDR3 length is 15 residues. CDR1 and CDR2 from the germline V gene are KGHSH and LQKENI.

Details on this clone: Relative to the germline gene, one junction end is altered; a read error may explain this. This sequence joins TRBV30 and TRBJ2-5, with 7 bases aligning to TRBD1. CDR3 size: 12 residues. Germline values: CDR1 GTSNPN, CDR2 SVGIG (reference sequence). The CDR3 protein is CAWRPSGQVMDF. Written as DNA, the CDR3 is TGTGCCTGGAGGCCCTCAGGACAGGTAATGGACTTC.